These 23 T cell receptor beta chains came from one sample sequenced in a study of shared clonotypes between healthy human individuals. TCRdb's copy holds only in-frame clones and misses some; the assay was immunoSEQ multiplex PCR. Seen here are more than 1.2 million clones, 98% observed once, and the top ten hold 0.36%. Sequenced input: naive CD4+ T cells sorted from blood. The subset: CD45RA+ positively selected. The receptors come from a man aged 25-45 years in good health.

This clone was observed a single time. This chain joins TRBV28 and TRBJ2-7; a weak D match, TRBD1 (5 bases). Germline V gene lookup returns CDR1 MDHEN and CDR2 SYDVKM. This CDR3 has 14 amino acids. Trimming pared 5 bases from V and 3 bases from J, leaving 14 bases between. The CDR3 region is CASSGSGQHYEQYF. CDR3 DNA: TGTGCCAGCAGTGGATCCGGACAACACTACGAGCAGTACTTC.

This chain links TRBV27 with TRBJ2-3; D is unclear. The CDR3 has 12 residues. Germline lookup yields CDR1 MNHEY and CDR2 SMNVEV (reference sequence). The V and J ends lost 3 bases and 4 bases respectively, with 5 bases between them. CDR3 sequence (DNA): TGTGCCAGCAGTTTTAGGCCAGATACGCAGTATTTT. As protein: CASSFRPDTQYF.

The gene calls are TRBV2 and TRBJ1-5; D ambiguous. This CDR3 has 15 amino acids. Germline V CDR1 and CDR2: SNHLY, FYNNEI. V shed 1 base and J shed 5 bases, with 12 bases lying between them. CDR3 loop: CASSEVGTEHQPQHF. The CDR3 DNA reads TGTGCCAGCAGTGAAGTTGGTACAGAACATCAGCCCCAGCATTTT.

J is TRBJ1-1 and V is TRBV27; perhaps TRBD1 as D (5 bases). Trimming stripped 6 bases from V and 5 bases from J, with 19 bases between. Germline V lookup: CDR1 MNHEY, CDR2 SMNVEV (reference sequence). The CDR3 is 15 residues long. This chain's CDR3 is CASRPGGLGGTEAFF. The CDR3 region has the DNA TGTGCCAGCAGACCCGGCGGCCTGGGGGGGACTGAAGCTTTCTTT.

This sequence joins TRBV28 and TRBJ1-5; tentatively, D is TRBD1 (6 bases). The CDR3 contains 13 residues. V was trimmed by 7 bases and J by 4 bases, leaving 11 bases between them. Germline V gene lookup returns CDR1 MDHEN and CDR2 SYDVKM. CDR3 loop: CASTPGVNQPQHF. DNA for the CDR3: TGTGCCAGCACCCCAGGGGTGAATCAGCCCCAGCATTTT.

This rearrangement joins TRBV7-9 to TRBJ2-1; TRBD2 aligns across 10 bases. Trimming took 6 bases from V and 5 from J; bases not matched to a gene: 7. Germline V gene data show CDR1 as SEHNR and CDR2 as FQNEAQ (reference sequence). The CDR3 has 15 residues. CDR3 in amino acids: CASSKSGRGNNEQFF. The CDR3 bases are TGTGCCAGCAGTAAAAGCGGGAGGGGAAACAATGAGCAGTTCTTC.

The gene calls are TRBV7-9 and TRBJ2-4; maybe TRBD1 (6 bases). There are 15 residues in the CDR3. CDR1 and CDR2 (germline): SEHNR, FQNEAQ (reference sequence). The V end lost 8 bases, the J end lost 2 bases, and 16 bases lay between the germline ends. The CDR3 nucleotides read TGTGCCAGCTCCCCCCTAACAGGGTCCAAAAACATTCAGTACTTC. Its translation is CASSPLTGSKNIQYF.

V gene TRBV5-1 combines with J gene TRBJ1-2; D might be TRBD1 (6 bases). There are 15 residues in the CDR3. Germline V gives CDR1 SGHRS, CDR2 YFSETQ. The V end was cut by 0 bases, the J end by 1 base, with 10 bases between. The CDR3, as DNA: TGCGCCAGCAGCTTGGTGTCAGGGGATAACTATGGCTACACCTTC. Encoded protein: CASSLVSGDNYGYTF.

The chain employs TRBV5-1 and TRBJ1-2, with no clear D. V was shortened by 0 bases and J by 4 bases, with 13 bases between the two germline ends. The CDR3 consists of 15 residues. The germline V gene encodes CDR1 SGHRS and CDR2 YFSETQ. The CDR3: CASSLGGGGFYGYTF. In DNA, the CDR3 is TGCGCCAGCAGCTTGGGCGGCGGCGGATTCTATGGCTACACCTTC.

The V gene is TRBV5-1, the J gene TRBJ2-7; 7 bases line up with TRBD2. In germline, CDR1 is SGHRS, CDR2 YFSETQ. The CDR3 extends over 14 amino acids. V lost 4 bases, J lost 2 bases, and 6 bases stayed unmatched. The CDR3 DNA is TGCGCCAGCAGCCCGTGGACTAGGCCCTACGAGCAGTACTTC. It translates to CASSPWTRPYEQYF.

This clone was seen once. The chain joins TRBV7-2 to TRBJ1-5, with 7 bases fitting TRBD1. Germline CDR1 is SGHTA and CDR2 is FQGNSA. The ends lost 5 bases at V and 4 bases at J; junction bases unmatched: 5. The CDR3 runs to 14 residues. CDR3 nucleotide sequence: TGTGCCAGCAGCATGGACAGGTTTAATCAGCCCCAGCATTTT. Translating gives CASSMDRFNQPQHF.

This chain connects TRBV29-1 to TRBJ1-1, with D possibly TRBD1 on 5 matching bases. Deletions cut 6 bases from V and 4 bases from J, with 15 bases between. CDR1 is SQVTM and CDR2 is ANQGSEA in the germline V gene. The CDR3 extends over 13 amino acids. The CDR3 DNA follows: TGCAGCGTATCGGACAACAGGCTCACTGAAGCTTTCTTT. Its protein is CSVSDNRLTEAFF.

This chain connects TRBV11-2 to TRBJ1-1; D may be TRBD1 (5 bases). The CDR3 consists of 18 residues. Germline loops: CDR1 SGHAT, CDR2 FQNNGV. Trimming removed 4 bases at V and 3 bases at J, with 24 bases between. CDR3 protein: CASSSSRDGVGGYTEAFF. The CDR3 DNA sequence: TGTGCCAGCAGCTCGTCCCGGGACGGAGTTGGGGGATACACTGAAGCTTTCTTT. Using reference TRBV11-2 and TRBJ1-1 for the parts outside the CDR3, the full variable domain is EAGVAQSPRYKIIEKRQSVAFWCNPISGHATLYWYQQILGQGPKLLIQFQNNGVVDDSQLPKDRFSAERLKGVDSTLKIQPAKLEDSAVYLCASSSSRDGVGGYTEAFFGQGTRLTVV.

The J gene is TRBJ2-1, the V gene TRBV6-5, with unresolved D. The CDR3 runs to 15 residues. CDR1 and CDR2 from the germline V gene are MNHEY and SVGAGI. V shed 2 bases and J shed 3 bases, with 11 bases lying between them. The CDR3 DNA reads as TGTGCCAGCAGTTACGTGCCCCGTTACTACAATGAGCAGTTCTTC. It encodes CASSYVPRYYNEQFF.

This clone was seen once. The chain recombines TRBV5-4 with TRBJ1-1; no definite D call. The CDR3 runs 14 residues. V was trimmed by 0 bases and J by 0 bases, leaving 6 bases between them. CDR1 is SGHNT, CDR2 YYREEE, per germline (reference sequence). The CDR3 is CASSLALLNTEAFF. In DNA form, the CDR3 reads TGTGCCAGCAGCTTGGCCTTACTGAACACTGAAGCTTTCTTT.

Only one count was recorded for this clone. This rearrangement joins TRBV28 to TRBJ1-2, with D possibly being TRBD1 (6 bases). Germline values: CDR1 MDHEN, CDR2 SYDVKM. Between the trimmed V and J ends, which lost 6 bases and 2 bases, there was a span of 16 bases. The CDR3 consists of 15 residues. DNA for the CDR3: TGTGCCAGCAGAATCTCAGGGGCCCCGAACTATGGCTACACCTTC. It codes for CASRISGAPNYGYTF.

This chain connects TRBV30 to TRBJ2-3, with D perhaps matching TRBD1 (6 bases). There are 16 residues in the CDR3. V lost 0 bases to trimming and J lost 3 bases, with 16 bases between them. Germline lookup yields CDR1 GTSNPN and CDR2 SVGIG (reference sequence). This CDR3 is CAWSVGRGVWTDTQYF. CDR3 DNA sequence: TGTGCCTGGAGTGTAGGCAGGGGAGTTTGGACAGATACGCAGTATTTT.

The chain couples TRBV14 to TRBJ2-3; D tentatively fits TRBD1 or TRBD2 (6 bases each). Trimming pared 4 bases from V and 4 bases from J, leaving 21 bases between. This CDR3 comprises 17 residues. CDR1 and CDR2 from the germline V gene are SGHDN and FVKESK. The CDR3 protein is CASSRALGGPSSDTQYF. For the CDR3, the DNA is TGTGCCAGCAGCCGCGCCTTGGGGGGCCCCTCGTCAGATACGCAGTATTTT.

This sequence joins TRBV7-2 and TRBJ2-7, with unresolved D. The CDR3 is 16 amino acids. The germline V gene encodes CDR1 SGHTA and CDR2 FQGNSA. V gave up 0 bases and J gave up 6 bases, with 18 bases separating them. As DNA, the CDR3 is TGTGCCAGCAGCTTAGCGCAGATCCCCGGCCTGGGCGAGCAGTACTTC. Translating gives CASSLAQIPGLGEQYF.

The rearrangement uses TRBV29-1 and TRBJ2-7; 10 positions match TRBD1. The CDR3 is 13 amino acids. V shed 4 bases, J shed 4 bases, and the junction held 4 bases outside the gene matches. Germline loops: CDR1 SQVTM, CDR2 ANQGSEA. As DNA, the CDR3 is TGCAGCGTTGGGACAGGGGGTGTTTACGAGCAGTACTTC. This sequence encodes CSVGTGGVYEQYF.

The chain couples TRBV6-5 to TRBJ2-1; D is unclear. Germline V gene lookup returns CDR1 MNHEY and CDR2 SVGAGI. CDR3 size: 13 residues. V was trimmed by 4 bases and J by 2 bases, leaving 6 bases between them. The CDR3 DNA follows: TGTGCCAGCAGTTTGGACGCCTACAATGAGCAGTTCTTC. It yields the protein CASSLDAYNEQFF.

V usage is TRBV12-1 and J usage is TRBJ2-7; the DNA was not used to check the table's D call, TRBD1. TRBV12-1 is classified as a pseudogene. The CDR3 covers 14 residues. CDR3 protein: CASSFVGQGYEQYF. CDR3 coding DNA: TGTGCCAGCAGCTTTGTGGGACAGGGTTACGAGCAGTACTTC.

Only one count was recorded for this clone. J is TRBJ1-5 and V is TRBV10-3, with 7 bases lining up with TRBD1. Germline V gives CDR1 ENHRY, CDR2 SYGVKD. Trimming took 10 bases from V and 0 from J; bases not matched to a gene: 12. The CDR3 has 16 residues. CDR3 sequence (DNA): TGTGCCACAGGCTTATCTACAGGGGATAGCAATCAGCCCCAGCATTTT. Protein sequence: CATGLSTGDSNQPQHF.